The clone carrying this TCR beta chain was recorded only once. Its antigen is not known. This sample is drawn from a study of PD-1 blockade in mismatch repair-deficient tumors. Overall study findings and caveats: Tumor-resident clones, often absent from pretreatment blood, expanded after pembrolizumab and then contracted.

V shed 2 bases and J 2 bases; nucleotides not matched to a gene: 6. Germline V gene lookup returns CDR1 SGHTS and CDR2 YDEGEE. The CDR3 loop spans 15 amino acids. Using immunoSEQ multiplex PCR, the repertoire was profiled, and TCRdb retains in-frame clones only, with some absent. The sample has approximately 25,000 clones, more than 80% seen once. Mismatch repair deficiency was confirmed in all patients, by PCR or immunohistochemistry. A few pembrolizumab responders had their TCRs sequenced. V usage is TRBV5-8 and J usage is TRBJ2-7; 8 bases line up with TRBD1. This TCR was sampled from an adult with mismatch repair-deficient cancer. The sequencing here drew on peripheral blood, taken 12 weeks after starting pembrolizumab. The CDR3 DNA reads TGTGCCAGCAGCTTCACGGGACAGGACACCTACGAGCAGTACTTC. It translates to CASSFTGQDTYEQYF.